What follows describes a single T cell receptor beta chain. This CDR3 is missing its conserved last phenylalanine or tryptophan, likely due to a read error. No DNA is shown, since the ends of the CDR3 on it are uncertain; the CDR3 is the one TCRdb lists. TCRdb's table, derived via immunoSEQ multiplex PCR, lists solely in-frame clones and lacks some. The profile shows about 200,000 clones, approximately 86% of them singletons. This record comes from a study of blood T cell repertoires in COVID-19. The CDR3 extends over 12 residues, inclusive of both ends. Germline V gives CDR1 SNHLY, CDR2 FYNNEI. This chain joins TRBV2 and TRBJ2-7; TRBD1, as called in the table, went unchecked against the DNA. This TCR was sampled from a woman aged 25 to 39 who had been exposed to COVID-19. The sequencing sample was made of PBMCs or T cells enriched from blood (not recorded which). The CDR3 loop is CASSEGSEGASL.